The TCR beta chain under discussion was sequenced for a study of T-cell memory formation after mild COVID-19 (dated by TCRdb to 2020 to 2022). Background for the entire study: Most TCR sequence clusters were specific to one of the two donors. Longitudinal TCRalpha and TCRbeta repertoire sequencing tracked T-cell clones expanding and contracting after mild COVID-19 in two donors. Two young, previously healthy adult volunteers, one female and one male, were included in the cohort. The research as a whole found: SARS-CoV-2 specificity of the second-wave clones peaking on day 37 was not confirmed. Contracting CD4+ clones turned up mainly in the CM and EM memory subsets, whereas EMRA was where CD8+ clones were enriched. Balanced CD4/CD8 phenotypes were observed for clones contracting from day 15 to 85, whereas a bias towards CD4+ was observed for a second wave of clones expanding from day 15 to 37. Some responding clones were found in pre-infection memory, which suggests that pre-existing cross-reactive memory T cells took part in the SARS-CoV-2 response. Only two mild cases were covered by the study, and larger cohorts that include severe cases with pre-infection samples were considered necessary.

TCRdb records Illumina NovaSeq 6000 as the sequencer. Using 5'RACE with constant-segment primers, TCRalpha and TCRbeta cDNA libraries were constructed, with sample barcodes and unique molecular identifiers added in the process. Trizol reagent was used to extract RNA from every sample. Library amplification was performed in two PCR steps, and a second sample barcode and Illumina TruSeq adapters were introduced in the second step. Sequencing of the libraries was done on an Illumina NovaSeq, producing 2 x 150 bp paired-end reads. The authors processed their data as follows. Demultiplexing of reads and collapsing into UMI-guided consensus sequences were performed with migec v1.2.7. Using mixcr v2.1.11, the UMI consensuses were aligned to TRA and TRB V and J templates and assembled into clonotypes. A clonotype was counted as expanded or contracted only when both edgeR and NoisET called the clonotype significant, with the noise models trained on biological replicates. edgeR calls used a false discovery rate-adjusted p below 0.01 and a log2 fold-change threshold of 1. PCA with hierarchical clustering of max-normalized trajectories of the 1000 most abundant clonotypes was used as exploratory dynamics analysis. The CD4 or CD8 phenotype of responding clones was assigned using the separately sequenced CD4+ and CD8+ repertoires. TCRdb reran the public reads through fastp at Q25 and MiXCR, keeping productive beta chains. Entries are consolidated by CDR3 protein sequence, retaining the most common genes and DNA. These V and J calls originate from TCRdb's pipeline instead of the authors' own analysis. The sample table holds fewer than 350,000 distinct CDR3 sequences, of which roughly 18% were seen once. The ten top clones hold under 30% of the sample.

In the case of this clonotype: Which antigen it targets is not known. It may be a read error: a sequence one base away is much more abundant.

Ficoll-Paque density gradient centrifugation was used to isolate PBMCs. For CDR1 and CDR2, the germline V gene (reference sequence) lists LNHNV and YYDKDF. The germline ends are 2 bases apart after V is trimmed by 0 bases and J by 4 bases. Including the terminal cysteine and phenylalanine, the CDR3 comprises 12 residues. Here the CDR3 DNA is all that survives: 36 bases in frame from base 1. The sequenced sample consisted of PBMCs or a T cell subset sorted from them (not recorded which). In this chain, TRBV15 is recombined with TRBJ2-3, with the D gene call left open. This receptor was obtained from a man between 18 and 35 years old who had mild COVID-19 (a few samples of this study predate the infection). The sample titles of this study are shuffled in the database, so cell type and time point are left out; the donor was told from shared clones. The base sequence is TGTGCCACCAGCAGAGACCCAGATACGCAGTATTTT. Translated, this gives CATSRDPDTQYF.